These T cell receptor beta chains were read from a single sample in a study of a mutant IDH1 vaccine in newly diagnosed glioma. Antigens of these TCRs are unknown. TCRdb keeps only in-frame clones here, not all; method: immunoSEQ multiplex PCR. The data show tens of thousands of clones, 80% seen once. The sequencing used PBMCs, collected from a glioma patient whose treatment included an IDH1 peptide vaccine. All receptors derive from a man between 35 and 55 years old with glioma. Both conserved end residues are part of each CDR3. The D gene is left open where the match is weak. Not every row has a clone size; where given, it reads once, few, many or a size class.

v_call: TRBV4-1; j_call: TRBJ2-1; cdr3_length: 16; clone_size: -; d_call: TRBD1; cdr3_nt: TGCGCCAGCAGCCAAGTCGGACAGGGTTCCTACAATGAGCAGTTCTTC; cdr3_aa: CASSQVGQGSYNEQFF
v_call: TRBV5-4; j_call: TRBJ1-2; cdr3_length: 16; clone_size: -; d_call: -; cdr3_nt: TGTGCCAGCAGCTTGGCCTCCAGAGCTCTTAACTATGGCTACACCTTC; cdr3_aa: CASSLASRALNYGYTF
v_call: TRBV5-1; j_call: TRBJ1-6; cdr3_length: 15; clone_size: -; d_call: -; cdr3_nt: TGCGCCAGCAGCTCCCGGGGAGGGTCGAGTTCACCCCTCCACTTT; cdr3_aa: CASSSRGGSSSPLHF
v_call: TRBV2; j_call: TRBJ2-3; cdr3_length: 15; clone_size: -; d_call: TRBD2; cdr3_nt: TGTGCCAGCAGTGACGCGGGACTAGCAACAGATACGCAGTATTTT; cdr3_aa: CASSDAGLATDTQYF
v_call: TRBV27; j_call: TRBJ1-3; cdr3_length: 15; clone_size: few; d_call: -; cdr3_nt: TGTGCCAGCAGTTTTCAGGGACTCTCTGGAAACACCATATATTTT; cdr3_aa: CASSFQGLSGNTIYF
v_call: TRBV5-8; j_call: TRBJ1-2; cdr3_length: 14; clone_size: -; d_call: TRBD1; cdr3_nt: TGTGCCAGCAGCCAAAGGGGGCTGGGCTATGGCTACACCTTC; cdr3_aa: CASSQRGLGYGYTF
v_call: TRBV29-1; j_call: TRBJ2-1; cdr3_length: 17; clone_size: -; d_call: TRBD2; cdr3_nt: TGCAGCGTAGGGACTAGCGGGGGGCGCGGCTCCTACAATGAGCAGTTCTTC; cdr3_aa: CSVGTSGGRGSYNEQFF
v_call: TRBV5-5; j_call: TRBJ1-1; cdr3_length: 16; clone_size: -; d_call: -; cdr3_nt: TGTGCCAGCATACCATATCCAGGGCGCGGGAACACTGAAGCTTTCTTT; cdr3_aa: CASIPYPGRGNTEAFF
v_call: TRBV5-6; j_call: TRBJ2-7; cdr3_length: 15; clone_size: -; d_call: -; cdr3_nt: TGTGCCAGCAGCTTCGATGGGGGGGGACACTACGAGCAGTACTTC; cdr3_aa: CASSFDGGGHYEQYF
v_call: TRBV7-2; j_call: TRBJ2-7; cdr3_length: 13; clone_size: once; d_call: -; cdr3_nt: TGTGCCAGCAGCTTAGTCCGACGCTACGAGCAGTACTTC; cdr3_aa: CASSLVRRYEQYF
v_call: TRBV7-9; j_call: TRBJ1-5; cdr3_length: 14; clone_size: -; d_call: -; cdr3_nt: TGTGCCAGCAGCTCCCCCGTGGGCAATCAGCCCCAGCATTTT; cdr3_aa: CASSSPVGNQPQHF
v_call: TRBV7-9; j_call: TRBJ2-2; cdr3_length: 15; clone_size: few; d_call: -; cdr3_nt: TGTGCCAGCAGCCTCTACAGGGATGGGACCGGGGAGCTGTTTTTT; cdr3_aa: CASSLYRDGTGELFF
v_call: TRBV2; j_call: TRBJ2-5; cdr3_length: 13; clone_size: -; d_call: -; cdr3_nt: TGTGCCAGCAGCGAGGATTACCAAGAGACCCAGTACTTC; cdr3_aa: CASSEDYQETQYF
v_call: TRBV4-1; j_call: TRBJ2-5; cdr3_length: 18; clone_size: few; d_call: -; cdr3_nt: TGCGCCAGCAGCCGGTACTTGGACCTAGGACTGACCCAAGAGACCCAGTACTTC; cdr3_aa: CASSRYLDLGLTQETQYF
v_call: TRBV2; j_call: TRBJ1-2; cdr3_length: 14; clone_size: once; d_call: TRBD1; cdr3_nt: TGTGCCAGCAGATTCGGACAGGGAGACTATGGCTACACCTTC; cdr3_aa: CASRFGQGDYGYTF
v_call: TRBV7-9; j_call: TRBJ1-2; cdr3_length: 12; clone_size: few; d_call: -; cdr3_nt: TGTGCCAGCAGCCAAGACAACTATGGCTACACCTTC; cdr3_aa: CASSQDNYGYTF
v_call: TRBV6-5; j_call: TRBJ1-1; cdr3_length: 16; clone_size: -; d_call: -; cdr3_nt: TGTGCCAGCAGTTACTCTTATAGCAGGGTGTTGACTGAAGCTTTCTTT; cdr3_aa: CASSYSYSRVLTEAFF
v_call: TRBV10-2; j_call: TRBJ1-2; cdr3_length: 12; clone_size: few; d_call: -; cdr3_nt: TGCGCCAGCAGTGACCAGGGCTATGGCTACACCTTC; cdr3_aa: CASSDQGYGYTF
v_call: TRBV13; j_call: TRBJ2-7; cdr3_length: 14; clone_size: -; d_call: -; cdr3_nt: TGTGCCAGCAGCTTAGGGGGGGCCTCCTACGAGCAGTACTTC; cdr3_aa: CASSLGGASYEQYF
v_call: TRBV7-9; j_call: TRBJ2-7; cdr3_length: 16; clone_size: -; d_call: -; cdr3_nt: TGTGCCAGCAGTTCAAGCCCTAGGCATTCCGATTACGAGCAGTACTTC; cdr3_aa: CASSSSPRHSDYEQYF
v_call: TRBV7-8; j_call: TRBJ1-2; cdr3_length: 15; clone_size: -; d_call: TRBD1; cdr3_nt: TGTGCCAGCAGCTCGGGACAGGGGATATTGGGTGGCTACACCTTC; cdr3_aa: CASSSGQGILGGYTF
v_call: TRBV5-3; j_call: TRBJ1-4; cdr3_length: 15; clone_size: -; d_call: TRBD1; cdr3_nt: TGTGCCAGAAGCCCTTCTAGGACAGGGAGGGAAAAACTGTTTTTT; cdr3_aa: CARSPSRTGREKLFF
v_call: TRBV19; j_call: TRBJ2-5; cdr3_length: 13; clone_size: -; d_call: -; cdr3_nt: TGTGCCAGTAGGAGGGGGTACCAAGAGACCCAGTACTTC; cdr3_aa: CASRRGYQETQYF
v_call: TRBV2; j_call: TRBJ2-2; cdr3_length: 15; clone_size: -; d_call: TRBD1; cdr3_nt: TGTGCCAGCATTCCCCCGCCAGGGGGATCCGGGGAGCTGTTTTTT; cdr3_aa: CASIPPPGGSGELFF
v_call: TRBV7-2; j_call: TRBJ1-2; cdr3_length: 12; clone_size: once; d_call: -; cdr3_nt: TGTGCCAGCAGCTTGGGGGTTTGGAGCTACACCTTC; cdr3_aa: CASSLGVWSYTF
v_call: TRBV29-1; j_call: TRBJ2-5; cdr3_length: 12; clone_size: -; d_call: -; cdr3_nt: TGCAGCGTCCCAACTAGCCCAGAGACCCAGTACTTC; cdr3_aa: CSVPTSPETQYF
v_call: TRBV5-4; j_call: TRBJ2-3; cdr3_length: 16; clone_size: -; d_call: TRBD2; cdr3_nt: TGTGCCAGCAGCTCTAGTTTAGCGGGGGGGTCAGATACGCAGTATTTT; cdr3_aa: CASSSSLAGGSDTQYF
v_call: TRBV7-2; j_call: TRBJ2-2; cdr3_length: 15; clone_size: -; d_call: TRBD2; cdr3_nt: TGTGCCAGCACGCCCGGGACTAGCGGAACCGGGGAGCTGTTTTTT; cdr3_aa: CASTPGTSGTGELFF
v_call: TRBV6-5; j_call: TRBJ2-7; cdr3_length: 15; clone_size: -; d_call: TRBD1; cdr3_nt: TGTGCCAGCAGCTCAGGGGGCCTAGGATCCTACGAGCAGTACTTC; cdr3_aa: CASSSGGLGSYEQYF
v_call: TRBV5-6; j_call: TRBJ1-1; cdr3_length: 17; clone_size: -; d_call: TRBD1; cdr3_nt: TGTGCCAGCAGCTTGGGGTTCGGACAGGGGGTTCTGGCTGAAGCTTTCTTT; cdr3_aa: CASSLGFGQGVLAEAFF
v_call: TRBV7-9; j_call: TRBJ2-3; cdr3_length: 13; clone_size: -; d_call: -; cdr3_nt: TGTGCCAGCAGCTTGGTGGGCACAGATACGCAGTATTTT; cdr3_aa: CASSLVGTDTQYF
v_call: TRBV19; j_call: TRBJ2-7; cdr3_length: 14; clone_size: few; d_call: -; cdr3_nt: TGTGCCAGTAGCGAGACAGTCGATTCCTACGAGCAGTACTTC; cdr3_aa: CASSETVDSYEQYF
v_call: TRBV30; j_call: TRBJ1-5; cdr3_length: 15; clone_size: -; d_call: -; cdr3_nt: TGTGCCTGGAGTTTGGGGAACAGCGGGAATCAGCCCCAGCATTTT; cdr3_aa: CAWSLGNSGNQPQHF
v_call: TRBV6-1; j_call: TRBJ2-1; cdr3_length: 17; clone_size: few; d_call: -; cdr3_nt: TGTGCCAGCAGTGATCCCCAGGGGGCGGGGGGGGACAATGAGCAGTTCTTC; cdr3_aa: CASSDPQGAGGDNEQFF
v_call: TRBV5-1; j_call: TRBJ1-6; cdr3_length: 16; clone_size: -; d_call: -; cdr3_nt: TGCGCCAGCTCCTTTTCGGACGGAGCCTATAATTCACCCCTCCACTTT; cdr3_aa: CASSFSDGAYNSPLHF
v_call: TRBV30; j_call: TRBJ1-4; cdr3_length: 15; clone_size: -; d_call: TRBD1; cdr3_nt: TGTGCCTGGAGGAGGGGACAGGGGGGGAATGAAAAACTGTTTTTT; cdr3_aa: CAWRRGQGGNEKLFF
v_call: TRBV4-2; j_call: TRBJ1-1; cdr3_length: 16; clone_size: -; d_call: -; cdr3_nt: TGTGCCAGCAGCCAGGACCTCCAGGGTTTGAACACTGAAGCTTTCTTT; cdr3_aa: CASSQDLQGLNTEAFF
v_call: TRBV19; j_call: TRBJ1-2; cdr3_length: 16; clone_size: -; d_call: -; cdr3_nt: TGTGCCAGTAGTCGTCAGAACGACCGGGCCTACTATGGCTACACCTTC; cdr3_aa: CASSRQNDRAYYGYTF
v_call: TRBV2; j_call: TRBJ2-7; cdr3_length: 12; clone_size: -; d_call: TRBD1; cdr3_nt: TGTGCCAGTACCGGACAGGACTACGAGCAGTACTTC; cdr3_aa: CASTGQDYEQYF
v_call: TRBV5-4; j_call: TRBJ2-1; cdr3_length: 14; clone_size: -; d_call: TRBD2; cdr3_nt: TGTGCCAGCAGCTTAACTAGCGGAGACAATGAGCAGTTCTTC; cdr3_aa: CASSLTSGDNEQFF
v_call: TRBV11-3; j_call: TRBJ2-7; cdr3_length: 14; clone_size: -; d_call: -; cdr3_nt: TGTGCCAGCAGCTACGACAGGGAGGGCTACGAGCAGTACTTC; cdr3_aa: CASSYDREGYEQYF
v_call: TRBV19; j_call: TRBJ1-6; cdr3_length: 13; clone_size: -; d_call: -; cdr3_nt: TGTGCCAGTACCCCCGGGCCCCTCCGGCCCCTCCACTTT; cdr3_aa: CASTPGPLRPLHF
v_call: TRBV6-1; j_call: TRBJ2-7; cdr3_length: 11; clone_size: -; d_call: TRBD1; cdr3_nt: TGTGCCAGCAGTTCCCGACAGGGAACGTACTTC; cdr3_aa: CASSSRQGTYF
v_call: TRBV7-9; j_call: TRBJ2-7; cdr3_length: 15; clone_size: -; d_call: -; cdr3_nt: TGTGCCAGCAGCTTATTAGGGCAGGGAACCTACGAGCAGTACTTC; cdr3_aa: CASSLLGQGTYEQYF
v_call: TRBV7-2; j_call: TRBJ1-2; cdr3_length: 14; clone_size: -; d_call: -; cdr3_nt: TGTGCCAGCAGCCCCGGTGCGGTAGCTTATGGCTACACCTTC; cdr3_aa: CASSPGAVAYGYTF